This note documents a single TCR beta chain sequence. Repertoires were generated with immunoSEQ multiplex PCR, while TCRdb's copy carries only in-frame clones and drops some. The sample shows approximately 380,000 clones, 85% of them seen only once. This sample stems from a study of blood T cell repertoires in COVID-19. From germline, CDR1 is GTSNPN and CDR2 SVGIG (reference sequence). The CDR3 has 13 amino acids. Trimming stripped 7 bases from V and 0 bases from J, with 10 bases between. The V gene is TRBV30, the J gene TRBJ1-3; D gene uncertain. What was sequenced was peripheral blood. The receptor's source is a woman between 18 and 29 years old with acute or convalescent COVID-19. Here the CDR3 DNA reads TGTGCCTCCGACTCAAACTCTGGAAACACCATATATTTT. Its protein product is CASDSNSGNTIYF. The entire variable domain, with the rest obtained from reference TRBV30 and TRBJ1-3, is as follows: SQTIHQWPATLVQPVGSPLSLECTVEGTSNPNLYWYRQAAGRGLQLLFYSVGIGQISSEVPQNLSASRPQDRQFILSSKKLLLSDSGFYLCASDSNSGNTIYFGEGSWLTVV.